The 32 T cell receptor beta chains in this list originate from one sample, sequenced in a study of blood T cell repertoires in COVID-19. Sequencing was performed with immunoSEQ multiplex PCR; in TCRdb, only in-frame clones are kept and a portion is missing. The top ten hold 20% to 25% of the sample, which has approximately 110,000 clones, 65% to 80% seen once. Material for sequencing was peripheral blood. These receptors were obtained from a man in his sixties or seventies with active or convalescent COVID-19.

This sequence joins TRBV28 and TRBJ1-1, with TRBD1 identical over 7 bases. Trimming removed 5 bases from V and 5 bases from J; junction bases left unmatched: 5. The CDR3 is 13 residues long. Germline-derived CDR1 and CDR2 are MDHEN and SYDVKM. CDR3 sequence: CASSTGERTEAFF. CDR3 in DNA: TGTGCCAGCAGTACAGGGGAACGGACTGAAGCTTTCTTT.

This clone was picked up a small number of times. The V gene is TRBV18, the J gene TRBJ2-7, with 7 bases fitting TRBD1. Germline V gene lookup returns CDR1 KGHSH and CDR2 LQKENI. Trimming at V came to 3 bases and at J to 4 bases, leaving 0 bases not matched to a gene. The CDR3 spans 12 residues. CDR3 residues: CASSPGQYEQYF. CDR3 nucleotide sequence: TGTGCCAGCTCACCGGGACAGTACGAGCAGTACTTC.

The rearrangement joins TRBV7-3 to TRBJ2-6; D may be TRBD1 (6 bases). Germline CDR1 SGHTA, CDR2 FQGTGA. The CDR3 totals 17 residues. V gave up 4 bases and J gave up 4 bases, with 17 bases separating them. The DNA of the CDR3 is TGTGCCAGCAGCTCCTCAGGGACAAGGTCCGGGGCCAACGTCCTGACTTTC. Its protein product is CASSSSGTRSGANVLTF. The entire variable domain, with the rest obtained from reference TRBV7-3 and TRBJ2-6, is as follows: GAGVSQTPSNKVTEKGKYVELRCDPISGHTALYWYRQSLGQGPEFLIYFQGTGAADDSGLPNDRFFAVRPEGSVSTLKIQRTERGDSAVYLCASSSSGTRSGANVLTFGAGSRLTVL.

V gene TRBV6-5 combines with J gene TRBJ1-1; TRBD1 aligns across 9 bases. Germline CDR1 MNHEY, CDR2 SVGAGI. With V trimmed by 0 bases and J by 8 bases, 7 bases remained unmatched. The CDR3 loop spans 15 amino acids. CDR3 protein: CASSYSHRGQSEAFF. In DNA, the CDR3 is TGTGCCAGCAGTTACTCTCACAGGGGGCAGTCAGAAGCTTTCTTT.

This chain connects TRBV6-1 to TRBJ1-4; D is possibly TRBD1 (5 bases). The CDR3 has 15 amino acids. In germline, CDR1 is MNHNS, CDR2 SASEGT. V was cut by 2 bases and J by 6 bases, with 13 bases left in between. The CDR3 region is CASSEPGLGYEKLFF. In DNA, the CDR3 is TGTGCCAGCAGTGAACCGGGACTGGGGTATGAAAAACTGTTTTTT.

The chain links TRBV7-6 to TRBJ2-2, with TRBD2 matching 9 bases. Germline lookup yields CDR1 SGHVS and CDR2 FNYEAQ. Trimming cost V 5 bases and J 0 bases; bases outside gene matches: 4. CDR3 length equals 16 residues. The CDR3 loop is CASSPGLAPNTGELFF. The DNA of the CDR3 is TGTGCCAGCAGCCCGGGACTAGCACCGAACACCGGGGAGCTGTTTTTT.

V and J are TRBV11-2 and TRBJ2-7; 9 bases are shared with TRBD1. V lost 5 bases and J lost 3; bases outside the gene matches: 8. The CDR3 sequence is 15 residues long. Germline values: CDR1 SGHAT, CDR2 FQNNGV. The CDR3 nucleotides read TGTGCCAGCAGCCTGTCACAGGGGGCAATCTACGAGCAGTACTTC. It codes for CASSLSQGAIYEQYF. The variable domain in full, with the rest retrieved from reference TRBV11-2 and TRBJ2-7, is EAGVAQSPRYKIIEKRQSVAFWCNPISGHATLYWYQQILGQGPKLLIQFQNNGVVDDSQLPKDRFSAERLKGVDSTLKIQPAKLEDSAVYLCASSLSQGAIYEQYFGPGTRLTVT.

In nucleotides, the CDR3 is TGTGCCAGCAGTTTTAAGGGGGGCGCGAGCGGGAGGGCCAATTTAGACGAGCAGTACTTC. It encodes CASSFKGGASGRANLDEQYF. V and J are TRBV27 and TRBJ2-7, with 10 nucleotides matching TRBD2. V lost 3 bases and J lost 5; bases outside the gene matches: 22. The germline gives CDR1 MNHEY, CDR2 SMNVEV (reference sequence). The CDR3 sequence is 20 residues long.

The chain has TRBV5-1 and TRBJ2-7; 8 bases fit TRBD2. The germline gives CDR1 SGHRS, CDR2 YFSETQ. After removal of 6 bases from V and 3 bases from J, the junction contained 11 bases not matched to a gene. The CDR3 runs to 15 residues. As DNA, the CDR3 is TGCGCCAGCAAGACTCGTACGGGACTAGACTACGAGCAGTACTTC. This translates into CASKTRTGLDYEQYF.

J is TRBJ2-5 and V is TRBV30; D may be TRBD1 (5 bases). The CDR3 is made up of 15 amino acids. CDR1 is GTSNPN, CDR2 SVGIG, per germline (reference sequence). Trimming shortened V by 3 bases and J by 4 bases, and 18 bases separated the two germline ends. In DNA, the CDR3 is TGTGCCTGGAGCTCCAAGGGCAGGGTTGGAGAGACCCAGTACTTC. Its protein product is CAWSSKGRVGETQYF.

This chain joins TRBV4-1 and TRBJ2-2; 7 bases are a match to TRBD2. The trim removed 4 bases at V and 4 bases at J, leaving 18 bases unmatched. The germline V gene has CDR1 MGHRA and CDR2 YSYEKL. The CDR3 sequence is 19 residues long. The CDR3 bases are TGCGCCAGCAGCCTCACTATAGCCGGTGGCGGGAGTGGCACCGGGGAGCTGTTTTTT. This encodes CASSLTIAGGGSGTGELFF.

V gene TRBV19 combines with J gene TRBJ2-5; weak D call: TRBD1 (5 bases). With 4 bases removed from V and 2 bases from J, the gap between germline ends came to 8 bases. The CDR3 runs to 13 residues. CDR1 and CDR2 from the germline V gene are LNHDA and SQIVND (reference sequence). The chain's CDR3 is CASSNRIQETQYF. CDR3 nucleotide sequence: TGTGCCAGTAGTAACAGGATTCAAGAGACCCAGTACTTC.

The chain is built from TRBV24-1 and TRBJ2-5, with D possibly TRBD1 on 6 matching bases. Trimming stripped 2 bases from V and 1 base from J, with 19 bases between. CDR1 KGHDR and CDR2 SFDVKD come from the germline V gene. The CDR3 covers 18 residues. The chain's CDR3 is CATSDSGNRASGQETQYF. The CDR3, as DNA: TGTGCCACCAGTGATTCCGGGAACAGGGCTTCGGGCCAAGAGACCCAGTACTTC.

This sequence joins TRBV28 and TRBJ1-5, with TRBD1 identical over 8 bases. The CDR3 length is 15 residues. Germline CDR1 and CDR2: MDHEN and SYDVKM. The V segment lost 2 bases and the J segment 2 bases; nucleotides outside the gene matches: 2. The CDR3 reads CASSLAGQGNQPQHF. The CDR3 DNA is TGTGCCAGCAGTTTAGCGGGACAGGGCAATCAGCCCCAGCATTTT.

This clone was found a few times. The chain joins TRBV5-1 to TRBJ1-1; the match to TRBD1 covers 7 bases. The CDR3 is made up of 14 amino acids. CDR1 is SGHRS and CDR2 is YFSETQ in the germline V gene. Trimming removed 4 bases from V and 5 bases from J; junction bases left unmatched: 8. The CDR3 sequence is CASSTEQGRTEAFF. The CDR3 DNA follows: TGCGCCAGCAGCACAGAACAGGGGAGGACTGAAGCTTTCTTT. The full variable domain, completed using reference TRBV5-1 and TRBJ1-1, is KAGVTQTPRYLIKTRGQQVTLSCSPISGHRSVSWYQQTPGQGLQFLFEYFSETQRNKGNFPGRFSGRQFSNSRSEMNVSTLELGDSALYLCASSTEQGRTEAFFGQGTRLTVV.

The chain couples TRBV18 to TRBJ2-3; 10 bases line up with TRBD1. Trimming cost V 2 bases and J 5 bases; bases outside gene matches: 1. CDR1 KGHSH and CDR2 LQKENI come from the germline V gene. The CDR3 is made up of 14 amino acids. CDR3 protein: CASSPGTGEDTQYF. The DNA for the CDR3 is TGTGCCAGCTCACCAGGGACAGGGGAAGATACGCAGTATTTT. Full variable domain (missing parts from reference TRBV18 and TRBJ2-3): NAGVMQNPRHLVRRRGQEARLRCSPMKGHSHVYWYRQLPEEGLKFMVYLQKENIIDESGMPKERFSAEFPKEGPSILRIQQVVRGDSAAYFCASSPGTGEDTQYFGPGTRLTVL.

The chain carries TRBV19 and TRBJ2-5, with 7 bases matching TRBD1. In germline, CDR1 is LNHDA, CDR2 SQIVND (reference sequence). The CDR3 contains 14 residues. V lost 5 bases and J lost 5; bases outside the gene matches: 8. The CDR3 sequence is CASSQDRVGETQYF. CDR3 nucleotides: TGTGCCAGTAGTCAAGACAGGGTAGGGGAGACCCAGTACTTC. Complete variable domain (other parts from reference TRBV19 and TRBJ2-5): DGGITQSPKYLFRKEGQNVTLSCEQNLNHDAMYWYRQDPGQGLRLIYYSQIVNDFQKGDIAEGYSVSREKKESFPLTVTSAQKNPTAFYLCASSQDRVGETQYFGPGTRLLVL.

The chain has TRBV14 and TRBJ2-7, with D possibly matching TRBD2 (6 bases). The germline gives CDR1 SGHDN, CDR2 FVKESK. Trimming took off 2 bases at V and 2 bases at J, with 10 bases between the two ends. This CDR3 contains 14 residues. This CDR3 is CASSQPGVTYEQYF. The CDR3 DNA reads as TGTGCCAGCAGCCAACCGGGAGTGACCTACGAGCAGTACTTC.

V usage is TRBV7-2 and J usage is TRBJ2-2; D gene ambiguous. The J call may be faulty, since TRBJ1-3 better matches the DNA end. This CDR3 spans 16 amino acids. Germline-derived CDR1 and CDR2 are SGHTA and FQGNSA. CDR3 coding DNA: TGTGCCAGCAGCTTAGCCCAGGTGAACTCTGGAAACACCATATATTTT. Translating gives CASSLAQVNSGNTIYF.

V gene TRBV11-2 combines with J gene TRBJ1-3; tentatively, D is TRBD1 (5 bases). Trimming pared 2 bases from V and 0 bases from J, leaving 11 bases between. Germline CDR1 is SGHAT and CDR2 is FQNNGV. The CDR3 has 16 amino acids. As DNA, the CDR3 is TGTGCCAGCAGCTTACGGGCAGGGTACTCTGGAAACACCATATATTTT. Protein: CASSLRAGYSGNTIYF.

This chain connects TRBV12-3 or TRBV12-4 to TRBJ2-7, with 7 bases fitting TRBD1. The CDR3 sequence is 13 residues long. The trim removed 0 bases at V and 7 bases at J, leaving 3 bases unmatched. This chain's CDR3 is CASSLAPRGEQYF. CDR3 in DNA: TGTGCCAGCAGTTTAGCTCCCAGGGGGGAGCAGTACTTC.

The gene calls are TRBV5-1 and TRBJ2-1; TRBD1 agrees at 8 bases. CDR1 is SGHRS, CDR2 YFSETQ, per germline. The CDR3 is 16 residues long. Trimming cost V 2 bases and J 2 bases; bases outside gene matches: 6. The CDR3 reads CASSLQGVGTYNEQFF. The CDR3 nucleotides read TGCGCCAGCAGCTTACAGGGGGTCGGTACCTACAATGAGCAGTTCTTC.

This clone was detected only a few times. The V and J genes are TRBV28 and TRBJ1-5; TRBD1 matches 8 bases. Trimming at V came to 5 bases and at J to 2 bases, leaving 5 bases not matched to a gene. The CDR3 is 15 amino acids. Germline CDR1 and CDR2: MDHEN and SYDVKM. This CDR3 reads CASSRGQGRNQPQHF. The CDR3 DNA reads as TGTGCCAGCAGTCGAGGACAGGGCCGCAATCAGCCCCAGCATTTT. Variable domain in full (rest from reference TRBV28 and TRBJ1-5): DVKVTQSSRYLVKRTGEKVFLECVQDMDHENMFWYRQDPGLGLRLIYFSYDVKMKEKGDIPEGYSVSREKKERFSLILESASTNQTSMYLCASSRGQGRNQPQHFGDGTRLSIL.

The rearrangement joins TRBV5-4 to TRBJ2-7; TRBD2 aligns across 7 bases. The junction had 7 bases not matched to a gene; V was cut back by 4 bases and J by 0 bases. The germline CDR1 and CDR2 sequences are SGHNT and YYREEE (reference sequence). The CDR3 covers 15 residues. This CDR3 reads CASSTRRGSSYEQYF. CDR3 DNA: TGTGCCAGCAGCACGCGGCGGGGGAGCTCCTACGAGCAGTACTTC.

The chain has TRBV30 and TRBJ2-1, with unresolved D. This CDR3 comprises 12 residues. V lost 0 bases, J lost 10 bases, and 10 bases lay in between. Germline V CDR1 and CDR2: GTSNPN, SVGIG (reference sequence). CDR3 sequence reads: CAWSVLLREQFF. The CDR3 DNA is TGTGCCTGGAGTGTACTCCTTCGGGAGCAGTTCTTC.

This chain joins TRBV4-2 and TRBJ2-7; D gene uncertain. CDR1 and CDR2 (germline): LGHNA, YNFKEQ. With 0 bases removed from V and 1 base from J, the gap between germline ends came to 4 bases. CDR3 size: 13 residues. CDR3 amino acids: CASSQDRSYEQYF. For the CDR3, the DNA is TGTGCCAGCAGCCAAGATCGGTCCTACGAGCAGTACTTC.

This clone showed up just a few times. The chain links TRBV15 to TRBJ1-5; 9 nucleotides match TRBD1. The CDR3 runs to 14 residues. Germline CDR1 LNHNV, CDR2 YYDKDF (reference sequence). J lost 6 bases, V lost 4 bases, and 4 bases had no gene match. The CDR3 nucleotides are TGTGCCACCAGCATTCCACAGGGGGCTCAGCCCCAGCATTTT. Its translation is CATSIPQGAQPQHF.

The chain combines TRBV15 with TRBJ1-3, with no clear D. V lost 0 bases and J 0 bases, leaving 6 bases between the germline ends. The CDR3 is made up of 15 amino acids. Germline CDR1 LNHNV, CDR2 YYDKDF (reference sequence). CDR3 sequence (DNA): TGTGCCACCAGCAGAGATTTAAACTCTGGAAACACCATATATTTT. As protein: CATSRDLNSGNTIYF.

The chain couples TRBV2 to TRBJ1-1, with unresolved D. The CDR3 contains 13 residues. CDR1 is SNHLY and CDR2 is FYNNEI in the germline V gene. Deletions cut 3 bases from V and 10 bases from J, with 15 bases between. The CDR3 spells CASSDGRVEGAFF. The CDR3 nucleotides read TGTGCCAGCAGTGACGGTCGGGTGGAGGGAGCTTTCTTT.

This chain connects TRBV4-2 to TRBJ2-6; tentative D call: TRBD1 (5 bases). The CDR3 is 18 residues long. V was trimmed by 0 bases and J by 2 bases, leaving 14 bases between them. Germline V gene sequence: CDR1 LGHNA, CDR2 YNFKEQ. Written as DNA, the CDR3 is TGTGCCAGCAGCCAAGATGGGGCAGGGCCTCCTGGGGCCAACGTCCTGACTTTC. This gives the protein CASSQDGAGPPGANVLTF.

In this sample, this clone turned up once. The chain has TRBV5-1 and TRBJ2-1; D could derive from TRBD1 or TRBD2 (7 bases each). CDR3 length: 15 amino acids. V dropped 4 bases and J dropped 10 bases, with 21 bases sitting between them. Germline values: CDR1 SGHRS, CDR2 YFSETQ. In DNA form, the CDR3 reads TGCGCCAGCAGCATGGGGGGGTTGACAGGGAGGGAGCAGTTCTTC. It specifies CASSMGGLTGREQFF.

This chain joins TRBV5-1 and TRBJ1-5, with unresolved D. Trimming took off 0 bases at V and 0 bases at J, with 4 bases between the two ends. Germline CDR1 SGHRS, CDR2 YFSETQ. CDR3 length: 14 residues. The CDR3 DNA reads TGCGCCAGCAGCTTGGACTCTAGCAATCAGCCCCAGCATTTT. Amino acid sequence: CASSLDSSNQPQHF.